This T cell receptor beta chain was sequenced for a study of HIV-infected patients and healthy controls. This clonotype was observed many times. Its target is not known. cDNA was made from roughly 500 ng RNA using alpha and beta constant primers. Using multiplexing indices, alpha and beta chain libraries were generated apart by chain-specific third strand synthesis. Each CDR3 protein is one row after TCRdb ran MiXCR on the 5' RACE reads. The data show roughly 22,000 distinct CDR3 sequences, with roughly 7.9% seen just once and around 4.1% held by the top ten. Whole blood was used without fractionation, so all unsorted peripheral T cells were included. The CDR3 extends over 14 amino acids. Deletions cut 2 bases from V and 5 bases from J, with 11 bases between. Per germline, CDR1 MRHNA and CDR2 SNTAGT. Study-level points and caveats: During therapy, HIV-associated CDR3s fell significantly in frequency, while CMV-associated CDR3s did not change significantly. In HIV-infected patients, the apparent post-therapy Gini index recovery did not replicate in size-matched data. CDR3 sharing between individuals was lower in HIV-infected patients than in healthy controls.

The V gene is TRBV6-4, the J gene TRBJ2-3; D remains unclear. Sequencing was carried out using blood. The clonotype was recovered from an adult in good health. For the CDR3, the DNA is TGTGCCAGCAGTGACACCCTGGGCAGAGATACGCAGTATTTT. Translation: CASSDTLGRDTQYF.